Given below is one T cell receptor (beta chain) in context. Together with a sample-barcoded 5' primer, a J-beta primer mix was included in a second PCR lasting 7 to 11 cycles. TCRdb recomputed calls from the 5' RACE reads with MiXCR, one row per CDR3 protein. The repertoire has about 1.5 million distinct CDR3 sequences, approximately 38% of them found once; the top ten carry around 8%. Germline V lookup: CDR1 MNHNS, CDR2 SASEGT. There are 12 residues in the CDR3. V gave up 4 bases and J gave up 3 bases, with 7 bases separating them. These data are taken from a study of blood T cells in healthy people across ages.

The rearrangement uses TRBV6-1 and TRBJ2-7; D gene unclear. The source material was blood. This receptor was taken from a woman between 18 and 30 years old in good health. DNA for the CDR3: TGTGCCAGCAGTGGGAATGGCTACGAGCAGTACTTC. Protein product: CASSGNGYEQYF.